This is a list of T cell receptor beta chains from one sample in a study of low-dose radiotherapy and immunotherapy resistance in tumors. TCRdb re-called the reads through MiXCR, storing one row per CDR3 protein. The data hold 75,000 to 95,000 distinct CDR3 sequences, with more than 20% observed a single time. The sample in question was PBMCs, obtained after low-dose radiotherapy plus immunotherapy. The receptors stem from a female donor with ovarian cancer. The CDR3 runs from the conserved cysteine through the conserved F or W. For some rows the clone size is stated as once, few or many, or as a class when expanded; others skip it.

j_call v_call clone_size cdr3_aa
TRBJ2-3 TRBV20-1 many CSASERDPSTDTQYF
TRBJ2-5 TRBV7-9 many CASARGAKETQYF
TRBJ2-3 TRBV11-3 many CASSRTSGRAGGYSRGTDTQYF
TRBJ1-4 TRBV7-9 many CASSLAGGNEKLFF
TRBJ1-2 TRBV11-3 NA CASSSPRRYGYTF
TRBJ1-3 TRBV5-1 many CASSLDWEINTIYF
TRBJ2-3 TRBV9 many CASGNIGGRTDTQYF
TRBJ2-1 TRBV9 many CASSVELAAGDGGYNEQFF
TRBJ2-5 TRBV6-1 many CASSEATSVGF
TRBJ2-1 TRBV23-1 many CASSPPDEDNEQFF
TRBJ2-3 TRBV10-3 NA CAISALRTSDTDTQYF
TRBJ2-1 TRBV7-2 many CASSQTSGTYNEQFF
TRBJ2-3 TRBV5-1 many CASSSVTASTDTQYF
TRBJ2-3 TRBV20-1 many CSARLGLRQGKGTDTQYF
TRBJ2-7 TRBV6-2/TRBV6-3 many CASSQQGFEQYF
TRBJ2-3 TRBV6-1 NA CASRRSGNADTQYF
TRBJ1-5 TRBV12-3/TRBV12-4 many CASSSTLSNQPQHF
TRBJ1-6 TRBV3-1 many CASSPIGQGRNSPLHF
TRBJ2-2 TRBV29-1 many CSVGGTGSIGELFF
TRBJ2-1 TRBV5-4 many CASSPPPSGGKYNEQFF
TRBJ2-7 TRBV28 many CASSVSRYEQYF
TRBJ1-2 TRBV18 many CASSPEPGNYGYTF
TRBJ1-2 TRBV28 many CAILQGDYGYTF
TRBJ2-7 TRBV10-3 many CAISGRLAGSTYEQYF
TRBJ2-2 TRBV5-1 NA CASSPRTESTGELFF
TRBJ1-5 TRBV20-1 many CSARGGWENQPQHF
TRBJ2-4 TRBV6-2/TRBV6-3 many CASSYSDIQYF
TRBJ2-2 TRBV12-3/TRBV12-4 NA CASRLAGGPGELFF
TRBJ2-1 TRBV20-1 many CSAHRGDYYNEQFF
TRBJ1-6 TRBV20-1 many CSAQTGALNSPLHF
TRBJ2-2 TRBV5-1 NA CASSPALAGANTGELFFF
TRBJ2-3 TRBV28 many CASSSVSWGSDTQYF
TRBJ2-5 TRBV6-1 many CASSEGTRGGETQYF
TRBJ2-1 TRBV24-1 many CATSDFRGSRREQFF
TRBJ1-6 TRBV5-4 NA CASSSRTSNNSPLIF
TRBJ2-7 TRBV28 many CASSLAGGLSYEQYF
TRBJ1-2 TRBV5-6 many CASSPGTGVDYGYTF
TRBJ2-1 TRBV7-9 many CASSLSGLAGLNEQFF
TRBJ2-5 TRBV5-1 NA CASSYSGTGYETQYF
TRBJ2-5 TRBV20-1 many CSARDPGLAGPQETQYF
TRBJ2-1 TRBV6-6 many CASSYDTSYNEQFF
TRBJ2-1 TRBV9 NA CASSARTSGGATNEQFF
TRBJ2-3 TRBV15 many CATSRDDSGSDTQYF
TRBJ2-3 TRBV20-1 many CSASASGGTDTQYF
TRBJ1-2 TRBV28 NA CASSLNSGGYTF
TRBJ1-2 TRBV5-1 many CASSSTDGPNYGYTF
TRBJ2-6 TRBV23-1 many CASSQLGYSGANVLTF
TRBJ2-7 TRBV28 many CASSLSAGRLYEQYF
TRBJ2-1 TRBV11-3 many CASSSGGGSYNEQFF
TRBJ2-3 TRBV12-5 many CASGLVGAGRLSGTSTDTQYF
TRBJ1-3 TRBV13 NA CASSSAPGGNTIYF
TRBJ1-2 TRBV4-1 many CASSQPTDRSSNYGYTF
TRBJ1-5 TRBV12-3/TRBV12-4 NA CASNGTGGGNQPQHF
TRBJ1-2 TRBV6-1 NA CASSPRDRGPYGYTF
TRBJ2-7 TRBV9 few CASSPDLATSYEQYF
TRBJ2-1 TRBV5-1 many CASSRDKNYNEQFF
TRBJ2-4 TRBV4-2 many CASSQDGTGNLGKNIQYF
TRBJ2-7 TRBV7-9 many CASSQTLEQYF
TRBJ2-5 TRBV20-1 many CSASSSLETQYF